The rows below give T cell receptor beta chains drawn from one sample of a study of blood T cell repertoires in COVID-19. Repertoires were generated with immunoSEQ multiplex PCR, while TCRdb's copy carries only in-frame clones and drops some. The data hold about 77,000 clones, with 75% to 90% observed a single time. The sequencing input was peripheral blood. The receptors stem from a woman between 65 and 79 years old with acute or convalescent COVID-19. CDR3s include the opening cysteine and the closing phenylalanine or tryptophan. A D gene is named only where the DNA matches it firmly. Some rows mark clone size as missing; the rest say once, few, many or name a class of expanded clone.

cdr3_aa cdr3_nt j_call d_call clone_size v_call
CASSPLVGPGYNEQFF TGTGCCAGCAGCCCCCTGGTAGGGCCGGGGTACAATGAGCAGTTCTTC TRBJ2-1 - - TRBV7-6
CASSVSGGTGETQYF TGCGCCAGCAGCGTTAGCGGGGGGACCGGCGAGACCCAGTACTTC TRBJ2-5 TRBD2 - TRBV5-1
CASLWGTLYGYTF TGTGCCAGTCTCTGGGGCACCCTCTATGGCTACACCTTC TRBJ1-2 - - TRBV2
CASSPPTVSNQPQHF TGTGCCAGCAGCCCACCGACAGTGAGCAATCAGCCCCAGCATTTT TRBJ1-5 - - TRBV7-2
CASSQEVEGQTNYF TGTGCCAGCAGCCAAGAGGTTGAAGGACAGACGAACTACTTC TRBJ2-5 - few TRBV3-1/TRBV3-2
CASSSRDRGRSTDTQYF TGTGCCAGCAGCTCCCGGGACAGGGGCCGGAGCACAGATACGCAGTATTTT TRBJ2-3 TRBD1 - TRBV7-9
CASSLSGQGAANEKLFF TGTGCCAGCAGCCTGTCGGGACAGGGGGCGGCTAATGAAAAACTGTTTTTT TRBJ1-4 TRBD1 once TRBV28
CASSLLGDREEYGYTF TGTGCCAGCAGCTTGTTAGGGGACAGGGAGGAATATGGCTACACCTTC TRBJ1-2 TRBD1 - TRBV5-6
CASSDGQYYGYTF TGTGCCAGCAGTGATGGGCAGTACTATGGCTACACCTTC TRBJ1-2 - once TRBV2
CASSFGTSGGAGYNEQFF TGTGCCAGCAGCTTTGGTACTAGCGGGGGGGCAGGCTACAATGAGCAGTTCTTC TRBJ2-1 TRBD2 - TRBV5-4
CASSDHTDKAFF TGTGCCAGCAGTGATCATACAGATAAAGCTTTCTTT TRBJ1-1 - - TRBV2
CASSSGIPPYNEQFF TGTGCCAGCAGCTCCGGGATACCCCCCTACAATGAGCAGTTCTTC TRBJ2-1 - - TRBV7-2
CASSIGSGANVLTF TGTGCCAGTAGTATCGGTTCTGGGGCCAACGTCCTGACTTTC TRBJ2-6 - few TRBV19
CASSYASGGGYGYTF TGTGCCAGCAGTTACGCCTCAGGGGGCGGCTATGGCTACACCTTC TRBJ1-2 TRBD1 - TRBV6-5
CASSFDAGWTEAFF TGTGCCAGCAGCTTCGATGCAGGATGGACTGAAGCTTTCTTT TRBJ1-1 - once TRBV13
CASSLGQGANTEAFF TGCGCCAGCAGCCTAGGACAGGGGGCAAACACTGAAGCTTTCTTT TRBJ1-1 TRBD1 - TRBV4-3
CASSPFGTGGADTEAFF TGTGCCAGCAGCCCATTCGGGACAGGGGGCGCGGACACTGAAGCTTTCTTT TRBJ1-1 TRBD1 once TRBV16
CASSSILTPTYGYTF TGTGCCAGCAGTTCGATCCTGACACCGACCTATGGCTACACCTTC TRBJ1-2 - - TRBV6-5
CASSLGSGGSYNEQFF TGTGCCAGCAGCTTGGGTAGCGGGGGCTCCTACAATGAGCAGTTCTTC TRBJ2-1 TRBD2 - TRBV5-8
CASSQDLGRGLGYTF TGCGCCAGCAGCCAGGACCTAGGCAGGGGGCTTGGCTACACCTTC TRBJ1-2 TRBD1 - TRBV4-3
CASSLGGQPQHF TGTGCCAGCAGCTTGGGGGGTCAGCCCCAGCATTTT TRBJ1-5 - - TRBV11-3
CAISDGIDEKLFF TGTGCCATCAGTGACGGTATAGATGAAAAACTGTTTTTT TRBJ1-4 - - TRBV10-3
CASSLLTGANYGYTF TGTGCCAGCAGTTTATTAACAGGAGCTAACTATGGCTACACCTTC TRBJ1-2 - - TRBV27
CASSQERAPEDIQYF TGCGCCAGCAGCCAAGAGCGGGCGCCCGAGGACATTCAGTACTTC TRBJ2-4 - once TRBV4-1
CASSLAGLATYNEQFF TGTGCCAGCAGCTTAGCGGGACTAGCGACCTACAATGAGCAGTTCTTC TRBJ2-1 TRBD2 - TRBV7-2
CASSVTNTGELFF TGTGCCAGCAGCGTAACAAACACCGGGGAGCTGTTTTTT TRBJ2-2 - - TRBV9
CASGLTGLNYGYTF TGTGCCAGCGGACTGACAGGTCTCAACTATGGCTACACCTTC TRBJ1-2 - - TRBV28
CASLGGGNEQFF TGTGCCAGCTTGGGAGGGGGCAATGAGCAGTTCTTC TRBJ2-1 - - TRBV2
CASVKEGHNSPLHF TGTGCCTCAGTAAAGGAGGGACATAATTCACCCCTCCACTTT TRBJ1-6 - - TRBV19
CASSFPGLAGFTGELFF TGCGCCAGCAGCTTCCCGGGACTAGCGGGGTTCACCGGGGAGCTGTTTTTT TRBJ2-2 TRBD2 - TRBV5-1
CASSPVNGGGTPSDTQYF TGTGCCAGCTCACCGGTGAATGGGGGGGGCACTCCCTCAGATACGCAGTATTTT TRBJ2-3 - - TRBV18
CASSTGTGGPGTDTQYF TGCGCCAGCAGCACCGGGACAGGGGGGCCTGGCACAGATACGCAGTATTTT TRBJ2-3 TRBD1 - TRBV5-1
CASSLGPFPIAGGTDTQYF TGTGCCAGCAGCTTAGGCCCCTTTCCCATAGCGGGGGGCACAGATACGCAGTATTTT TRBJ2-3 TRBD2 - TRBV7-2
CASSRGGNYGYTF TGTGCCAGCAGTAGGGGGGGGAACTATGGCTACACCTTC TRBJ1-2 - - TRBV28
CSVSQGQGGSNQPQHF TGCAGCGTTTCACAGGGACAGGGCGGGAGCAATCAGCCCCAGCATTTT TRBJ1-5 TRBD1 - TRBV29-1
CASSYSPLAAMREQYF TGTGCCAGCAGTTACTCCCCACTGGCCGCTATGAGGGAGCAGTACTTC TRBJ2-7 - - TRBV6-5
CASSLGGTHADEQYF TGTGCCAGCAGTTTAGGAGGGACGCATGCCGACGAGCAGTACTTC TRBJ2-7 - - TRBV28
CSVWRQGALNEQFF TGCAGCGTGTGGCGACAGGGGGCCCTCAATGAGCAGTTCTTC TRBJ2-1 TRBD1 - TRBV29-1
CASSFGAGVDTGELFF TGTGCCAGCAGCTTTGGCGCCGGAGTGGACACCGGGGAGCTGTTTTTT TRBJ2-2 - once TRBV5-6
CASSATRQLSEKLFF TGTGCCAGCAGTGCAACGCGGCAGTTGTCTGAAAAACTGTTTTTT TRBJ1-4 - - TRBV6-2/TRBV6-3
CASSELSGGAPDTQYF TGTGCCAGCAGTGAACTGAGCGGGGGGGCCCCAGATACGCAGTATTTT TRBJ2-3 TRBD2 - TRBV6-1
CASRGRLEKLFF TGTGCCAGTAGGGGGAGGTTAGAAAAACTGTTTTTT TRBJ1-4 - - TRBV19
CASSPGAYEQYF TGTGCCAGCTCCCCAGGAGCCTACGAGCAGTACTTC TRBJ2-7 - - TRBV18
CASTYNPGLAAYNEQFF TGTGCCAGCACCTACAACCCGGGACTAGCGGCTTACAATGAGCAGTTCTTC TRBJ2-1 TRBD2 - TRBV2
CASSRDRGRAKNIQYF TGTGCCAGCAGCCGCGACAGGGGGCGGGCCAAAAACATTCAGTACTTC TRBJ2-4 TRBD1 - TRBV3-1/TRBV3-2
CASSITGGGNQPQHF TGTGCCAGTAGTATTACCGGAGGGGGCAATCAGCCCCAGCATTTT TRBJ1-5 - - TRBV19
CASSQGGQGGSPLHF TGTGCCAGCAGCCAAGGTGGACAGGGAGGTTCACCCCTCCACTTT TRBJ1-6 TRBD1 once TRBV3-1/TRBV3-2
CASSADRTASAYEQYF TGTGCCAGCAGCGCCGACAGAACTGCTTCGGCCTACGAGCAGTACTTC TRBJ2-7 - once TRBV2
CASSLAPINTEAFF TGTGCCAGCAGCTTAGCCCCAATCAACACTGAAGCTTTCTTT TRBJ1-1 - - TRBV11-3
CASSQGAEEKLFF TGTGCCAGCAGCCAGGGGGCTGAGGAAAAACTGTTTTTT TRBJ1-4 TRBD1 - TRBV7-2
CASSYSIGTPRNQPQHF TGTGCCAGCAGTTACTCGATCGGGACACCCCGCAATCAGCCCCAGCATTTT TRBJ1-5 - few TRBV6-2/TRBV6-3
CASSATRGSGEQFF TGTGCCAGCAGTGCAACCAGGGGTTCCGGTGAGCAGTTCTTC TRBJ2-1 - - TRBV2
CASSGRNTEAFF TGCGCCAGCAGCGGGCGTAACACTGAAGCTTTCTTT TRBJ1-1 - - TRBV5-1